This TCR delta chain was obtained from a study of γδ T cells in repeated Plasmodium falciparum infection. Study summary: Sampling occurred at baseline, pre-infection for selected infections, and 21 days post-infection. Findings of the study overall: Over time and infection, Vgamma9/Vdelta2+ repertoires remained highly stable and polyclonal.

In this sample, this clone turned up a few times. What it binds is not known. A far larger clone is one base from this, pointing to a likely read error. Sequencing covered both gamma and delta TCR chains per sample. TCRdb reanalysed the multiplex PCR reads via CATT. Of roughly 90,000 delta-chain clones in the sample, over 0.9% are singletons; the top ten hold approximately 9.6%. The length of the CDR3 is 19 residues. V lost 5 bases to trimming and J lost 2 bases; unmatched junction nucleotides: 20. In germline, CDR1 is GEAIGNYY, CDR2 EKD. Flow sorting of PBMC yielded separate Vgamma9/Vdelta2+ and Vdelta2-negative gammadelta T cell populations for bulk repertoire analysis.

The TCR was taken from a pool of human donors (malaria-infected and uninfected, not separated). This chain joins TRDV2 and TRDJ1; the match to TRDD3 covers 9 bases. Germline matching of the DNA provided the J gene here, since TCRdb leaves it blank. The specimen was gamma-delta T cells from blood. The chain's CDR3 is CACASFSGTGGIKTDKLIF. Here the CDR3 DNA reads TGTGCCTGTGCATCCTTCTCCGGGACTGGGGGAATTAAGACCGATAAACTCATCTTT.